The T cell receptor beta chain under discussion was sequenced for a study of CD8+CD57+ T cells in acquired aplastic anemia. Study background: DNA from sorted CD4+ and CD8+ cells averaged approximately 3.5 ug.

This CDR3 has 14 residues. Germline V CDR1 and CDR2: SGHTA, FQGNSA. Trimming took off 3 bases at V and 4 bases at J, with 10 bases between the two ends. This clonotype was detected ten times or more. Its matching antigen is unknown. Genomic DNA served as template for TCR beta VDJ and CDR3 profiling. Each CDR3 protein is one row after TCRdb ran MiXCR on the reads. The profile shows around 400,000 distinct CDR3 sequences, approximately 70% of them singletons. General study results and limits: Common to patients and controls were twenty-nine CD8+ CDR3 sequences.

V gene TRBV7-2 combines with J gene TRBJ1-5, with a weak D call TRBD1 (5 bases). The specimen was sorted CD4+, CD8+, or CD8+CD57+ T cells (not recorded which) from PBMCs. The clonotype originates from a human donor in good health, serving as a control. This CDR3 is CASSFGTGNQPQHF. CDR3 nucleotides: TGTGCCAGCAGCTTTGGGACCGGGAATCAGCCCCAGCATTTT.